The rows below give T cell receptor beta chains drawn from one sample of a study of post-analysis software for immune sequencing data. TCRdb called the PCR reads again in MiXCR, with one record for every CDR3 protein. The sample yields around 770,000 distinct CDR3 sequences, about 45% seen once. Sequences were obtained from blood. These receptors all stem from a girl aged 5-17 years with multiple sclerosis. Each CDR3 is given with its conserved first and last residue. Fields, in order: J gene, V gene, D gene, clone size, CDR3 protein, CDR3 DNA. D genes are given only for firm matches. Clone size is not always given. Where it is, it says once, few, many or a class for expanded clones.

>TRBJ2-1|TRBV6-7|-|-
CASSYSRQSEGTGYNEQFF
TGTGCCAGCAGTTACTCGCGACAGTCGGAGGGTACGGGTTACAATGAGCAGTTCTTC
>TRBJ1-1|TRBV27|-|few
CASSSGVNTEAFF
TGTGCCAGCAGTTCCGGAGTGAACACTGAAGCTTTCTTT
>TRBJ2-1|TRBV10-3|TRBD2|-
CAISVRTSNEQFF
TGTGCCATCAGTGTCCGGACTAGTAATGAGCAGTTCTTC
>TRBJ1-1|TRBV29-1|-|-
CSVGDERNTEAFF
TGCAGCGTTGGGGATGAGAGGAACACTGAAGCTTTCTTT
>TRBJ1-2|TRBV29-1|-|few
CSGDLGYGYTF
TGCAGCGGGGACTTAGGCTATGGCTACACCTTC
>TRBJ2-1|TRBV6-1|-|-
CASRLGQPNEQFF
TGTGCCAGCCGCCTCGGACAGCCCAATGAGCAGTTCTTC
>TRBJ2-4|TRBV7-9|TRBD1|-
CASSATGTGLGEQYF
TGTGCCAGCAGCGCGACCGGGACAGGCCTCGGGGAGCAGTACTTC
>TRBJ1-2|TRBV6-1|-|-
CASRLDGPYGYTF
TGTGCCAGCAGGCTGGACGGACCCTATGGCTACACCTTC
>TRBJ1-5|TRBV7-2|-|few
CASSLLGAGQPQHF
TGTGCCAGCAGCTTATTAGGGGCGGGTCAGCCCCAGCATTTT
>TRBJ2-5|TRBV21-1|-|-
CASSNLADQETQYF
TGTGCCAGCAGCAACCTAGCGGATCAAGAGACCCAGTACTTC
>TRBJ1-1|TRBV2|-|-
CASTQELNTEAFF
TGTGCCAGCACCCAGGAACTAAACACTGAAGCTTTCTTT
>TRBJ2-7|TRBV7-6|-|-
CASSLLDGSSYEQYF
TGTGCCAGCAGCTTACTAGATGGATCGTCTTACGAGCAGTACTTC
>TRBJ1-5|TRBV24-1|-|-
CATSVGINQPQHF
TGTGCCACCAGTGTGGGGATCAATCAGCCCCAGCATTTT
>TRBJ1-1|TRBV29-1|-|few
CSVGEAGSSMNTEAFF
TGCAGCGTGGGGGAGGCAGGTAGCTCGATGAACACTGAAGCTTTCTTT
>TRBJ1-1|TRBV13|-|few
CASSLRPGTEAFF
TGTGCCAGCAGCTTACGGCCGGGAACTGAAGCTTTCTTT
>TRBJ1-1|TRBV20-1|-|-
CSARSIRDLNTEAFF
TGCAGTGCTCGAAGTATCCGGGATCTGAACACTGAAGCTTTCTTT
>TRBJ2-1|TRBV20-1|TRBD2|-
CSGVSGSSYNEQFF
TGCAGTGGGGTAAGCGGGAGCTCCTACAATGAGCAGTTCTTC
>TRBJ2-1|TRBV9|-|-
CASSDADGYNEQFF
TGTGCCAGCAGCGATGCAGACGGTTACAATGAGCAGTTCTTC
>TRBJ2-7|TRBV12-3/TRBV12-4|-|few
CASSLAGRHEQYF
TGTGCCAGCAGTTTGGCGGGAAGGCACGAGCAGTACTTC
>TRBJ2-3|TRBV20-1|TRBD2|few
CSASTSGFTDTQYF
TGCAGTGCTAGTACTAGCGGGTTCACAGATACGCAGTATTTT
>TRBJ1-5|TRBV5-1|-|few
CASSPGFQGSNQPQHF
TGCGCCAGCAGCCCGGGGTTCCAAGGCAGCAATCAGCCCCAGCATTTT
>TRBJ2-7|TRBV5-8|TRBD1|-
CASSLRPGQGFYEQYF
TGTGCCAGCAGCTTACGTCCGGGACAGGGGTTCTACGAGCAGTACTTC
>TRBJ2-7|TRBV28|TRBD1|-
CASTTGGIGYEQYF
TGTGCCAGCACTACAGGGGGCATCGGGTACGAGCAGTACTTC
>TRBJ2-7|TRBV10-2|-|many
CASSDAGSYEQYF
TGCGCCAGCAGTGATGCAGGGTCCTACGAGCAGTACTTC
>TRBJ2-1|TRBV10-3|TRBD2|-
CAISVRRERLNEQFF
TGTGCCATCAGTGTTCGGCGGGAGAGGCTCAATGAGCAGTTCTTC
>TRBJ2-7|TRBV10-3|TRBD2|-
CAISEPRGLAGVYEQYF
TGTGCCATCAGTGAGCCTAGGGGACTAGCAGGGGTATACGAGCAGTACTTC
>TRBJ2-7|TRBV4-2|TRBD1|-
CASSQDAGGAPSYEQYF
TGTGCCAGCAGCCAAGATGCAGGGGGAGCCCCCTCTTACGAGCAGTACTTC
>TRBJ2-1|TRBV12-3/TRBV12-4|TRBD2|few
CASSLRAGPTNEQFF
TGTGCCAGCAGTTTACGAGCGGGACCTACCAATGAGCAGTTCTTC
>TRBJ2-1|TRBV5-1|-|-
CASRGLHVANEQFF
TGCGCCAGCAGAGGACTCCACGTGGCCAATGAGCAGTTCTTC
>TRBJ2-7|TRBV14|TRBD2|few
CASSPAGGLAYEQYF
TGTGCCAGCAGCCCCGCGGGAGGCCTTGCCTACGAGCAGTACTTC
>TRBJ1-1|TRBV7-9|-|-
CASSLAGSGEAFF
TGTGCCAGCAGCTTAGCCGGGTCCGGTGAAGCTTTCTTT
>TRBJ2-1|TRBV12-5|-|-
CASGRLAHHNEQFF
TGTGCTAGTGGTCGTCTAGCGCATCACAATGAGCAGTTCTTC
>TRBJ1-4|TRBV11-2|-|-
CASSPTPPHEKLFF
TGTGCCAGCAGCCCCACTCCCCCACATGAAAAACTGTTTTTT
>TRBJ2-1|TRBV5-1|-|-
CASSLASGGPDEQFF
TGCGCCAGCAGCTTGGCCTCGGGGGGCCCGGATGAGCAGTTCTTC
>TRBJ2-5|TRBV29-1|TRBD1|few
CSAWTGQETQYF
TGCAGCGCCTGGACAGGGCAAGAGACCCAGTACTTC
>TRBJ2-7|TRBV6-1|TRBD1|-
CASSRDRPTQGQYF
TGTGCCAGCTCCCGGGACAGGCCGACCCAGGGGCAGTACTTC
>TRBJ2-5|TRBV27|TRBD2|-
CASSGSSGQEIQYF
TGTGCCAGCAGTGGATCTAGCGGACAAGAGATCCAGTACTTC
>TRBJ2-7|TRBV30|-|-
CAWGETGYEQYF
TGTGCCTGGGGCGAAACCGGCTACGAGCAGTACTTC
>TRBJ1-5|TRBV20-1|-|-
CSASRTAGLSDQPQHF
TGCAGTGCTAGCCGCACTGCGGGGTTGTCGGATCAGCCCCAGCATTTT
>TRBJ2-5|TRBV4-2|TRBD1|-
CASSQTTGTGLRETQYF
TGTGCCAGCAGCCAAACAACCGGGACAGGGCTTCGAGAGACCCAGTACTTC
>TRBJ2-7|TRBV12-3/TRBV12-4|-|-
CASGTGRPAGEQYF
TGTGCCAGCGGAACGGGACGTCCCGCGGGCGAGCAGTACTTC
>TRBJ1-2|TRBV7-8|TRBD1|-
CASSPSRTGDPYGYTF
TGTGCCAGCAGCCCTAGTAGGACAGGGGATCCCTATGGCTACACCTTC